This is a list of T cell receptor beta chains from one sample in a study of T cells in Graves' hyperthyroidism and ophthalmopathy. TCRdb analysed the multiplex PCR reads with MiXCR anew, one entry per CDR3 protein. The top ten clones hold 40% to 45% of a sample with approximately 380,000 distinct CDR3 sequences, roughly 20% of them seen once. Sequenced input: blood. These TCRs come from a man between 18 and 35 years old with Graves' ophthalmopathy. Both conserved end residues are trimmed from each CDR3. Size values are once, few and many counts, or a class for expanded clones, and some rows have none.

TRBJ2-6 TRBV10-3 few AISDVSSGANVLT
TRBJ1-2 TRBV20-1 . SARDLPVTTNYGYT
TRBJ2-3 TRBV9 few ASSVGEAGTTDTQY
TRBJ2-7 TRBV18 . ASSPPVGTAYEQY
TRBJ1-1 TRBV7-9 many ASSLGQAKTEAF
TRBJ1-1 TRBV19 . ASSMNGMNTEAF
TRBJ2-1 TRBV12-3/TRBV12-4 few ASSQTSGLAGEGPYNEQF
TRBJ2-5 TRBV15 . ATSRDITLETQY
TRBJ2-7 TRBV2 many ASSAGTGKAEQY
TRBJ2-1 TRBV15 . ATSRDPLLSDRVGYNEQF
TRBJ2-7 TRBV28 many ASSLSGFQRSYEQY
TRBJ2-3 TRBV2 . ASSAVGVGTDTQY
TRBJ2-3 TRBV7-3 few ASSLSLIDTQY
TRBJ1-5 TRBV20-1 . SARDHRGSTANQPQH